The clone carrying this T cell receptor beta chain was observed once. Its antigen remains unknown. The sample comes from a study of cytomegalovirus exposure and HLA in healthy donors. Across the whole study: Later, an analysis reported that the 110 or so validation repertoires had used the same platform as the approximately 670 first-cohort repertoires. Regarding the study as a whole: According to a later analysis, TCR clusters from the first cohort tended to co-occur in the 110 or so validation repertoires. High sensitivity and specificity were reportedly achieved when the classifier diagnosed cytomegalovirus status.

Donors came from a validation cohort of 90 to 150 subjects, distinct from the first 666-subject cohort. Clones were read by immunoSEQ multiplex PCR, and TCRdb kept only the in-frame ones, dropping some. Here the sample spans about 330,000 clones, about nine tenths being singletons. Germline V gene sequence: CDR1 MNHEY, CDR2 SVGAGI. The CDR3 contains 13 residues. V shed 8 bases, J shed 2 bases, and the junction held 2 bases outside the gene matches. The source is a woman younger than 45 in good health and CMV-seropositive. The chain carries TRBV6-5 and TRBJ1-1, with 10 bases that match TRBD1. Source material: PBMCs. CDR3 DNA sequence: TGTGCCAGCGGACAGGGGGATAACACTGAAGCTTTCTTT. It translates to CASGQGDNTEAFF.